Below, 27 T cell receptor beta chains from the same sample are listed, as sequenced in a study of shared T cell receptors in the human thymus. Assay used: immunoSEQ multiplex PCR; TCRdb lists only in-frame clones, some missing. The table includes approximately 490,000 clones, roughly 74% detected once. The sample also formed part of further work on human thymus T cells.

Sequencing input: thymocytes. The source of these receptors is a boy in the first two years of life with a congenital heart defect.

The CDR3 nucleotides are TGTGCCAGCAGTTCCCGGACTAGCGGGATCACAGATACGCAGTATTTT. Residues: CASSSRTSGITDTQYF. J is TRBJ2-3 and V is TRBV27, with 12 bases fitting TRBD2. The CDR3 has 16 residues. With 4 bases clipped from V and 2 bases from J, the junction kept 4 bases outside the gene matches. CDR1 is MNHEY, CDR2 SMNVEV, per germline (reference sequence).

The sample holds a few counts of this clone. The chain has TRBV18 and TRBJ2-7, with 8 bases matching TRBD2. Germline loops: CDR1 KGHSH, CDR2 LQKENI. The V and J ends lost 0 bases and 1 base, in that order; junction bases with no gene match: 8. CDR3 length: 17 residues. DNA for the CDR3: TGTGCCAGCTCACCACCGAGGATCAGCGGGAGATCCTACGAGCAGTACTTC. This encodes CASSPPRISGRSYEQYF. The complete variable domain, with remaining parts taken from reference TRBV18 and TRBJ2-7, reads NAGVMQNPRHLVRRRGQEARLRCSPMKGHSHVYWYRQLPEEGLKFMVYLQKENIIDESGMPKERFSAEFPKEGPSILRIQQVVRGDSAAYFCASSPPRISGRSYEQYFGPGTRLTVT.

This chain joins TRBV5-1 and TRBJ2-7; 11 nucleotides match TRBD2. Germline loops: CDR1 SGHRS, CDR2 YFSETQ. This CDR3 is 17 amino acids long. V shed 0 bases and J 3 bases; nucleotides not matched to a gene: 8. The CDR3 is CASSLAFSGRASYEQYF. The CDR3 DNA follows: TGCGCCAGCAGCTTGGCTTTTAGCGGGAGGGCGAGCTACGAGCAGTACTTC.

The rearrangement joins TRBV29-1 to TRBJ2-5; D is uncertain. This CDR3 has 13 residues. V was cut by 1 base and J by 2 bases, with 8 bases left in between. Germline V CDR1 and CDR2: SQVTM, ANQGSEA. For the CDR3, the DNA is TGCAGCGTTGAAGGGCAGACTCAAGAGACCCAGTACTTC. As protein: CSVEGQTQETQYF.

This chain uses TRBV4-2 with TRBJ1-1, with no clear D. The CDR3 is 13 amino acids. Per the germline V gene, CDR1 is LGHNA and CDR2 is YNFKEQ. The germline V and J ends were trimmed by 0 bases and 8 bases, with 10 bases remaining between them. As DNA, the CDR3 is TGTGCCAGCAGCCAAGATGTTGGAGGCGAAGCTTTCTTT. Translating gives CASSQDVGGEAFF.

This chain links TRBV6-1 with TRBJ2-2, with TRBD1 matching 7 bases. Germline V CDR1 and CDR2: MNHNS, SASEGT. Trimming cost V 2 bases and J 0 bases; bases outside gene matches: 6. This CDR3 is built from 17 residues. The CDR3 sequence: CASSETPGTANTGELFF. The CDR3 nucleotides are TGTGCCAGCAGTGAAACCCCTGGGACAGCGAACACCGGGGAGCTGTTTTTT.

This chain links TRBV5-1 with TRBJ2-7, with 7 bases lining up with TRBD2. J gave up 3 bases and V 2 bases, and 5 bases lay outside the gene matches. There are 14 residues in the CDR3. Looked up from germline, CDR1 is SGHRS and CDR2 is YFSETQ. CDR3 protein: CASSFSGSVYEQYF. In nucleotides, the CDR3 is TGCGCCAGCAGCTTTAGCGGGTCCGTCTACGAGCAGTACTTC.

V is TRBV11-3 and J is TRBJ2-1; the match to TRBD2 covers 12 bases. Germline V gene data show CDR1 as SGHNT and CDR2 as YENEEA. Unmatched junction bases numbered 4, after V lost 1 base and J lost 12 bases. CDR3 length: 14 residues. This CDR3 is CASSLAPSGRGQFF. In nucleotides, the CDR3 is TGTGCCAGCAGCTTAGCTCCTAGCGGGAGGGGGCAGTTCTTC. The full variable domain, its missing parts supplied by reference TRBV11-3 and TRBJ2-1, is EAGVVQSPRYKIIEKKQPVAFWCNPISGHNTLYWYLQNLGQGPELLIRYENEEAVDDSQLPKDRFSAERLKGVDSTLKIQPAELGDSAVYLCASSLAPSGRGQFFGPGTRLTVL.

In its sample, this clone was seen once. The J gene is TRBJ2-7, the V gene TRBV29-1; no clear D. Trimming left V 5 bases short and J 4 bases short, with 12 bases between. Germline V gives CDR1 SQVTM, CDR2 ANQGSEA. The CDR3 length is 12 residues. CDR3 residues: CSVRVGEYEQYF. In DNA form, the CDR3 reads TGCAGCGTTCGGGTCGGAGAATACGAGCAGTACTTC.

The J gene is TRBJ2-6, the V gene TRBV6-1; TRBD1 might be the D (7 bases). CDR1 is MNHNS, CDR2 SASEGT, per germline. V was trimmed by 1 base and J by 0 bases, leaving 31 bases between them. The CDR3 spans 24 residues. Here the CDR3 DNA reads TGTGCCAGCAGTGAAGTCTCCGGAGGGAGACAGGGTGAACAGTGGCCCTCTGGGGCCAACGTCCTGACTTTC. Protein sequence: CASSEVSGGRQGEQWPSGANVLTF.

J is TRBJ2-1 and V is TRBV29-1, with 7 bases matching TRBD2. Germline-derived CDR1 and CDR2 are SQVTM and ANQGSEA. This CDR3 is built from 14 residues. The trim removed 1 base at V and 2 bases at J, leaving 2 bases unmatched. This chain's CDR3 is CSVEGLAPYNEQFF. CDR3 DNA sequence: TGCAGCGTTGAAGGACTAGCCCCCTACAATGAGCAGTTCTTC.

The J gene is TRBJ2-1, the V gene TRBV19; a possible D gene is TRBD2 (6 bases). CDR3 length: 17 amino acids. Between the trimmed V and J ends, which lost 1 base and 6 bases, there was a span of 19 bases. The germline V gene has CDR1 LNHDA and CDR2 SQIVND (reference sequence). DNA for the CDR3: TGTGCCAGTAGTATAGTCTTCCTCGGGGAGGAGTGCAATGAGCAGTTCTTC. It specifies CASSIVFLGEECNEQFF. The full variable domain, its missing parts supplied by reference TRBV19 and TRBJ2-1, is DGGITQSPKYLFRKEGQNVTLSCEQNLNHDAMYWYRQDPGQGLRLIYYSQIVNDFQKGDIAEGYSVSREKKESFPLTVTSAQKNPTAFYLCASSIVFLGEECNEQFFGPGTRLTVL.

The CDR3 is CASSLRPEMNTEAFF. The CDR3 region has the DNA TGTGCCAGCAGCTTAAGGCCGGAGATGAACACTGAAGCTTTCTTT. V is TRBV7-9 and J is TRBJ1-1; no clear D. The V end was cut by 2 bases, the J end by 0 bases, with 10 bases between. Germline V CDR1 and CDR2: SEHNR, FQNEAQ (reference sequence). The CDR3 loop spans 15 amino acids.

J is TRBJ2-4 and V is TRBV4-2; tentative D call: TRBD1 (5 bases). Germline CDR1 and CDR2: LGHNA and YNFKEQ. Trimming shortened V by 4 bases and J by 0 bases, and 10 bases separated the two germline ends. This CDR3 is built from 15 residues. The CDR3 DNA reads TGTGCCAGCAGCCTGGGGCGGCTAGCCAAAAACATTCAGTACTTC. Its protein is CASSLGRLAKNIQYF.

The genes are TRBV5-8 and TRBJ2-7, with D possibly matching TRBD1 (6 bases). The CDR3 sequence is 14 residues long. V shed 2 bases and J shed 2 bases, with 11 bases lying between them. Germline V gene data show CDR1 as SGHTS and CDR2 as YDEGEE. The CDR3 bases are TGTGCCAGCAGCTTTGCCAGGGGACCCTACGAGCAGTACTTC. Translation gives CASSFARGPYEQYF.

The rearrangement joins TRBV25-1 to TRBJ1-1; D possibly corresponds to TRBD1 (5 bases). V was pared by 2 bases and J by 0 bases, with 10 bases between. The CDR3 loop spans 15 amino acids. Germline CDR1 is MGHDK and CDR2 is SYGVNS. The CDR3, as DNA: TGTGCCAGCAGTGAACAGGGCACTCTGAACACTGAAGCTTTCTTT. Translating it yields CASSEQGTLNTEAFF.

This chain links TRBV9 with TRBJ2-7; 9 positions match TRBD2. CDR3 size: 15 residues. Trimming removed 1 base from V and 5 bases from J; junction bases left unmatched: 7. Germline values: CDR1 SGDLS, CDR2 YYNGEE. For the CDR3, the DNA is TGTGCCAGCAGCGTAAGGGCGGGAGGGCCCCACGAGCAGTACTTC. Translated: CASSVRAGGPHEQYF. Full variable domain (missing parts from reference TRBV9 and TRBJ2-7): DSGVTQTPKHLITATGQRVTLRCSPRSGDLSVYWYQQSLDQGLQFLIQYYNGEERAKGNILERFSAQQFPDLHSELNLSSLELGDSALYFCASSVRAGGPHEQYFGPGTRLTVT.

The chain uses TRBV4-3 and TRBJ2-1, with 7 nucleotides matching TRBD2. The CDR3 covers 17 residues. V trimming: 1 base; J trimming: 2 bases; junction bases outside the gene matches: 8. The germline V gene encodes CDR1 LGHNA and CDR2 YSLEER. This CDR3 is CASSQVGWAGAYNEQFF. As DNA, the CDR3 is TGCGCCAGCAGCCAAGTAGGATGGGCGGGAGCCTACAATGAGCAGTTCTTC.

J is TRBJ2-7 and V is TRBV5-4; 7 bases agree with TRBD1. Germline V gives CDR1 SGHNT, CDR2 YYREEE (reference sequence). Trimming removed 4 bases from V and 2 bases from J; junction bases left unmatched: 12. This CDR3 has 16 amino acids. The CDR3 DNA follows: TGTGCCAGCAGCGCAATACCCGGGGACAGCACCTACGAGCAGTACTTC. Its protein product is CASSAIPGDSTYEQYF.

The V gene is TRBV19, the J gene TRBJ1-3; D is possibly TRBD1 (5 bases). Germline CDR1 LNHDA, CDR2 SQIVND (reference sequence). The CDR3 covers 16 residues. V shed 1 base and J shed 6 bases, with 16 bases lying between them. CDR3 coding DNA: TGTGCCAGTAGTATAGGAGGACATCAGGTCGCAAACACCATATATTTT. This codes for CASSIGGHQVANTIYF.

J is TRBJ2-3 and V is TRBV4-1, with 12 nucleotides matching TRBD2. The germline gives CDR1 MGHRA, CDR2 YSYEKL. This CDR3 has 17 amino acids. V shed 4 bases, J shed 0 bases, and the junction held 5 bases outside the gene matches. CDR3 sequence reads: CASSRTGTSGSTDTQYF. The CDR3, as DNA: TGCGCCAGCAGCCGAACCGGGACTAGCGGGAGCACAGATACGCAGTATTTT.

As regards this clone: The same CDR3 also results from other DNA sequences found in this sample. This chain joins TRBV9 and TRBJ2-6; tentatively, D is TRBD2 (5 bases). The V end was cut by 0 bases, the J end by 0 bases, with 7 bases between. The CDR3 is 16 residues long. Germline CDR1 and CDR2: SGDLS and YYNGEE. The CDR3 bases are TGTGCCAGCAGCGTAGGAGGGTCCTCTGGGGCCAACGTCCTGACTTTC. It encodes CASSVGGSSGANVLTF.

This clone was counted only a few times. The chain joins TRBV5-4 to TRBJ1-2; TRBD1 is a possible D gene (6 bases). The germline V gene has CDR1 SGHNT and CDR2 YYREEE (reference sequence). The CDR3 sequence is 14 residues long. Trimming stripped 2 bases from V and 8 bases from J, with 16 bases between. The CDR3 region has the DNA TGTGCCAGCAGCTTATCAGACAGGCCCGGGGGCTACACCTTC. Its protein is CASSLSDRPGGYTF.

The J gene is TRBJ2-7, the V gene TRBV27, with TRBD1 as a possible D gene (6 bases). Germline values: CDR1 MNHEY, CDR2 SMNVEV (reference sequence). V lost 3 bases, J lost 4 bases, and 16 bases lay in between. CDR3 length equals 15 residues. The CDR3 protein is CASSFRPTQGYEQYF. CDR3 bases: TGTGCCAGCAGTTTTCGACCGACCCAGGGGTACGAGCAGTACTTC.

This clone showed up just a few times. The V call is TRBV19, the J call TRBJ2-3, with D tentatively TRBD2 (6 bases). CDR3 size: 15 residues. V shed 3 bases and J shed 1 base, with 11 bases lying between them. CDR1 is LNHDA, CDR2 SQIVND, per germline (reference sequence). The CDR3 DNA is TGTGCCAGTAGTATCAGGCGGGAACGCACAGATACGCAGTATTTT. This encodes CASSIRRERTDTQYF.

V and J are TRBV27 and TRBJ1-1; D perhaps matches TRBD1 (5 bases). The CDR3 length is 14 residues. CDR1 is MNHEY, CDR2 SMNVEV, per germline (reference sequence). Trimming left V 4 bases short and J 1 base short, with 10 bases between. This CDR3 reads CASSWGGRNTEAFF. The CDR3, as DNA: TGTGCCAGCAGTTGGGGCGGCAGGAACACTGAAGCTTTCTTT.

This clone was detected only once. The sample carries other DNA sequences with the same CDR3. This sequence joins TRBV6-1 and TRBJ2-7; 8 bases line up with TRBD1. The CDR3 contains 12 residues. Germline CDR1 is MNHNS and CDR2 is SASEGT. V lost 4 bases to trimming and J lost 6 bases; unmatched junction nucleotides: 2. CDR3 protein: CASSGDRGEQYF. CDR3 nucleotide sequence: TGTGCCAGCAGTGGAGACAGGGGCGAGCAGTACTTC.